This TCR beta chain stems from a study of post-analysis software for immune sequencing data. On the study more broadly: Relapsing-remitting, secondary progressive and progressive-relapsing multiple sclerosis courses were included.

The authors incorporated unique molecular identifiers into the TCR beta cDNA libraries. TCRdb reprocessed the PCR reads with MiXCR, giving one entry per CDR3 protein. The repertoire holds 350,000 to 500,000 distinct CDR3 sequences, with over 30% as singletons. Study-wide results and caveats: Multiple sclerosis was associated with a significant reduction in normalized Chao1 diversity relative to controls. In patients, TRBV5-6, TRBV5-1 and TRBV20-1 belonged to four or five TRBV segments found more frequently than in controls. By F measure, samples from a shared preparation batch strongly co-clustered.

On this clonotype: As yet, its antigen is unknown. The junction does not match germline at one end; this may be a read error.

Germline V CDR1 and CDR2: MDHEN, SYDVKM. CDR3 length: 15 residues. This chain links TRBV28 with TRBJ2-1, with 13 bases that match TRBD2. Sequencing was carried out using blood. The sequence was obtained from a girl aged 2 to 9 with multiple sclerosis. The CDR3 bases are TGTACCAGCAGGACTAGCGGGAGCTCCTACAATGAGCAGTTCTTC. Translated: CTSRTSGSSYNEQFF.